This TCR beta chain appears in the sequencing data of a study of early T cells in non-severe SARS-CoV-2 infection. The ends were cut back, 3 bases at V and 2 bases at J, with 13 bases in the middle. Germline V gives CDR1 SGHAT, CDR2 FQNNGV. This CDR3 spans 15 amino acids. General study results and limits: VDJdb-based matching was biased toward anti-spike CD8 responses and missed private and CD4 specificities.

This clonotype was picked up many times. The antigen is unknown. cDNA molecules, individually, were tagged with unique molecular identifiers. TCRdb reprocessed the 5' RACE reads via MiXCR and lists one record per CDR3 protein. The sample includes approximately 75,000 distinct CDR3 sequences, approximately 4.6% of them seen just once. The material sequenced was whole blood, taken at baseline. The clonotype comes from an adult who was a healthcare worker with PCR-confirmed SARS-CoV-2 infection or an uninfected control (not recorded which). The donor label of this sample is uncertain. The J gene is TRBJ2-5, the V gene TRBV11-2; D possibly matches TRBD1 or TRBD2 (5 bases each). The chain's CDR3 is CASSFQGRGQETQYF. For the CDR3, the DNA is TGTGCCAGCAGCTTCCAGGGTAGAGGGCAAGAGACCCAGTACTTC.